The TCR beta chain described here comes from a study of T-cell reconstitution after alpha-beta-depleted transplantation in children. Unique molecular identifiers tagged the TCRbeta library. MiXCR, applied by TCRdb to the PCR reads, yields one record per CDR3 protein. The sample includes 250,000 to 300,000 distinct CDR3 sequences, 10% of them seen just once. General study points: The high TCRbeta diversity at day 60 in some patients came from surviving recipient T cells and thymic progenitors. A year had passed since transplant, and T-cell counts and diversity by then came mostly from newly produced T cells.

Of note for this clonotype: Its cognate antigen is unknown.

The V end lost 4 bases, the J end lost 3 bases, and 18 bases lay between the germline ends. This CDR3 comprises 16 residues. Germline V CDR1 and CDR2: SGHRS, YFSETQ. This receptor was taken from a boy under two years old with acute myeloid leukemia, due to receive a stem cell transplant. Material: PBMCs, obtained before TCRalphabeta/CD19-depleted stem cell transplant. This chain uses TRBV5-1 with TRBJ2-3, with a weak D call TRBD2 (6 bases). The CDR3 DNA follows: TGCGCCAGCAGCCCCCCACGGGACTCCTCTACAGATACGCAGTATTTT. The encoded protein is CASSPPRDSSTDTQYF.